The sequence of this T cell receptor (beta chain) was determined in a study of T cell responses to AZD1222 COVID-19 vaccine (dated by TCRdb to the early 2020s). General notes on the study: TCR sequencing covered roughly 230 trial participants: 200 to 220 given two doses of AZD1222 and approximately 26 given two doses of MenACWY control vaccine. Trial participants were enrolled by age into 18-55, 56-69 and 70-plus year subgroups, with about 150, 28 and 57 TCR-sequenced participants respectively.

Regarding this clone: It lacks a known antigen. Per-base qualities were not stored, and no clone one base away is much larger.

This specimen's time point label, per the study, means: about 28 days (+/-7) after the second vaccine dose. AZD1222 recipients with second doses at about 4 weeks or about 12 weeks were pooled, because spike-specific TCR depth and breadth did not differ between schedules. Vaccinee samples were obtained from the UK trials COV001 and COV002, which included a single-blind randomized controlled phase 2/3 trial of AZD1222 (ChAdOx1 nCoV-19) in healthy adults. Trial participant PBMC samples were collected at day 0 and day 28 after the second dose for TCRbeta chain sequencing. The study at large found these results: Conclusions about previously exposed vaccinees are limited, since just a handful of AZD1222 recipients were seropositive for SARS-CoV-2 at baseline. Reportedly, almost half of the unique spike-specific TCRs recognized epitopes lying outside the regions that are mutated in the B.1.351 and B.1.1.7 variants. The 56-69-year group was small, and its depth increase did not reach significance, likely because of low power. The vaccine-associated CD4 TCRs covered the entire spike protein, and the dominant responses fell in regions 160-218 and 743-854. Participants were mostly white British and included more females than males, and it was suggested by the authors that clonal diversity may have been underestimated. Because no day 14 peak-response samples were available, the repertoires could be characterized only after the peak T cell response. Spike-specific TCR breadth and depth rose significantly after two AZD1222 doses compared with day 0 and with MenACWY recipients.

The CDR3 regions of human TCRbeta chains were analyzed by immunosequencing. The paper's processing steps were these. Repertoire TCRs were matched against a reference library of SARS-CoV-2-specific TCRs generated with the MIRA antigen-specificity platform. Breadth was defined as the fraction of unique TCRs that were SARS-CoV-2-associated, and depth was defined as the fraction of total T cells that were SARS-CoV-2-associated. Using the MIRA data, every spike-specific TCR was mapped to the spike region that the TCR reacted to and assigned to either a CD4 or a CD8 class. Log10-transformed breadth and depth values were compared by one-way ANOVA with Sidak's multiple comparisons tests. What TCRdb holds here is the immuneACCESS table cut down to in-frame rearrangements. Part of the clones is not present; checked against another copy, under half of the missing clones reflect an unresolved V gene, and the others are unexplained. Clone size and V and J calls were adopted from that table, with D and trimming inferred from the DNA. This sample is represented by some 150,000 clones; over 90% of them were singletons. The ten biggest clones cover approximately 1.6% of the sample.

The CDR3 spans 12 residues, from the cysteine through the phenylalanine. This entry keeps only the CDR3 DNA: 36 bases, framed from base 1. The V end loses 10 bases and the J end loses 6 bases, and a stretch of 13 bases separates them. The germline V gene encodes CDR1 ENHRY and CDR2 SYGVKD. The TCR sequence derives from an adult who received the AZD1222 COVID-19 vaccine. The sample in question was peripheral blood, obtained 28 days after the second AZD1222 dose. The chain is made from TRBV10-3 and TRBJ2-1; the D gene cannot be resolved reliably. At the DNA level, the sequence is TGTGCCACCCTGGACCCTCCCAATGAGCAGTTCTTC. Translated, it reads CATLDPPNEQFF.